The 29 T cell receptor beta chains in this list originate from one sample, sequenced in a study of blood T cell repertoires in COVID-19. Profiled with immunoSEQ multiplex PCR; TCRdb holds only in-frame clones, not every one. This table holds about 90,000 clones, roughly 90% found once. Source material: peripheral blood. The source of these receptors is a man at least 80 years old with active or convalescent COVID-19.

This chain joins TRBV19 and TRBJ1-1; D unresolved. CDR3 size: 11 residues. Per the germline V gene, CDR1 is LNHDA and CDR2 is SQIVND (reference sequence). The ends were cut back, 5 bases at V and 6 bases at J, with 7 bases in the middle. In DNA, the CDR3 is TGTGCCAGTAGTGCGAGAGCTGAAGCTTTCTTT. This sequence encodes CASSARAEAFF.

The V and J genes are TRBV7-9 and TRBJ2-1; D possibly corresponds to TRBD2 (6 bases). V lost 1 base and J 6 bases, leaving 10 bases between the germline ends. Germline CDR1 and CDR2: SEHNR and FQNEAQ (reference sequence). There are 14 residues in the CDR3. Here the CDR3 reads CASSLGGRGNEQFF. As DNA, the CDR3 is TGTGCCAGCAGCTTAGGCGGGCGGGGCAATGAGCAGTTCTTC.

This chain uses TRBV10-3 with TRBJ2-1; 10 bases are shared with TRBD1. The CDR3 runs to 13 residues. Germline V CDR1 and CDR2: ENHRY, SYGVKD. V was pared by 8 bases and J by 3 bases, with 1 base of the junction left unmatched. CDR3 DNA sequence: TGTGCCATCGGACAGGGGGTCTACAATGAGCAGTTCTTC. Protein sequence: CAIGQGVYNEQFF.

The chain couples TRBV4-1 to TRBJ2-3, with 8 positions matching TRBD2. Germline CDR1 reads MGHRA; CDR2 reads YSYEKL. The CDR3 has 16 residues. V was clipped by 0 bases and J by 5 bases; unmatched bases: 7. The CDR3, as DNA: TGCGCCAGCAGCCAAGAGAGGGGAGCGGGAGAAGATACGCAGTATTTT. Its protein is CASSQERGAGEDTQYF.

This clone has a handful of counts. The gene calls are TRBV18 and TRBJ2-1; 10 bases agree with TRBD1. The CDR3 covers 14 residues. V lost 4 bases, J lost 6 bases, and 3 bases stayed unmatched. The V gene's germline CDR1 is KGHSH and CDR2 LQKENI. The CDR3 region is CASSRQGAFNEQFF. CDR3 sequence (DNA): TGTGCCAGCTCACGACAGGGGGCGTTCAATGAGCAGTTCTTC.

The chain uses TRBV3-1 (or the pseudogene TRBV3-2) and TRBJ2-2; D uncertain. Trimming pared 6 bases from V and 6 bases from J, leaving 5 bases between. The germline CDR1 and CDR2 sequences are LGHDT and YNNKEL (reference sequence). This CDR3 is built from 11 residues. CDR3 region: CASRSAGELFF. CDR3 coding DNA: TGTGCCAGCAGAAGCGCCGGGGAGCTGTTTTTT.

The chain uses TRBV5-4 and TRBJ2-1; possible D gene TRBD1, 6 bases. There are 13 residues in the CDR3. Germline V gene data show CDR1 as SGHNT and CDR2 as YYREEE (reference sequence). V lost 3 bases and J lost 9, with 13 bases in between. CDR3 amino acids: CASSSPGVPEQFF. The DNA of the CDR3 is TGTGCCAGCAGCTCTCCAGGGGTTCCTGAGCAGTTCTTC.

V usage is TRBV28 and J usage is TRBJ2-5; 8 positions match TRBD2. J lost 4 bases, V lost 3 bases, and 10 bases had no gene match. Germline CDR1 is MDHEN and CDR2 is SYDVKM. This CDR3 is 16 amino acids long. CDR3 loop: CASSFFQSGGSETQYF. The CDR3 DNA reads TGTGCCAGCAGTTTCTTCCAATCGGGAGGGTCAGAGACCCAGTACTTC.

The V gene is TRBV28, the J gene TRBJ2-1; possible D gene TRBD2, 6 bases. From germline, CDR1 is MDHEN and CDR2 SYDVKM. The CDR3 is 13 residues long. Trimming took 11 bases from V and 0 from J, leaving 11 bases between them. The chain's CDR3 is CAVGGSSYNEQFF. The CDR3 coding sequence is TGTGCCGTTGGGGGGAGCTCCTACAATGAGCAGTTCTTC.

The V gene is TRBV28, the J gene TRBJ2-7; a possible D gene is TRBD1 (6 bases). This CDR3 contains 14 residues. The germline CDR1 and CDR2 sequences are MDHEN and SYDVKM. V was pared by 5 bases and J by 2 bases, with 13 bases between. CDR3 amino acids: CASSSGGRAYEQYF. The CDR3 DNA reads as TGTGCCAGCAGTAGTGGGGGCAGAGCCTACGAGCAGTACTTC.

CDR3 sequence: CASSAHPGVETEAFF. Written as DNA, the CDR3 is TGTGCCAGCAGCGCACACCCGGGGGTTGAGACTGAAGCTTTCTTT. The chain is built from TRBV7-2 and TRBJ1-1; TRBD1 is a possible D gene (5 bases). The CDR3 has 15 amino acids. Trimming took off 5 bases at V and 5 bases at J, with 18 bases between the two ends. CDR1 SGHTA and CDR2 FQGNSA come from the germline V gene. The variable domain in full, completed from reference TRBV7-2 and TRBJ1-1, reads GAGVSQSPSNKVTEKGKDVELRCDPISGHTALYWYRQSLGQGLEFLIYFQGNSAPDKSGLPSDRFSAERTGGSVSTLTIQRTQQEDSAVYLCASSAHPGVETEAFFGQGTRLTVV.

The chain combines TRBV4-3 with TRBJ2-1; 9 bases agree with TRBD2. Germline V gives CDR1 LGHNA, CDR2 YSLEER. J lost 5 bases, V lost 2 bases, and 4 bases had no gene match. The CDR3 extends over 15 amino acids. CDR3 in amino acids: CASSQPPSGDNEQFF. CDR3 DNA sequence: TGCGCCAGCAGCCAACCGCCTAGCGGGGACAATGAGCAGTTCTTC.

V usage is TRBV18 and J usage is TRBJ1-6, with a tentative D call TRBD1 (6 bases). The ends were cut back, 2 bases at V and 6 bases at J, with 11 bases in the middle. The CDR3 runs 15 residues. CDR1 and CDR2 (germline): KGHSH, LQKENI. This CDR3 reads CASSPVAGVNSPLHF. For the CDR3, the DNA is TGTGCCAGCTCACCAGTCGCAGGGGTTAATTCACCCCTCCACTTT.

The chain uses TRBV4-2 and TRBJ1-6; tentatively, D is TRBD1 (6 bases). The CDR3 is 18 amino acids. Germline values: CDR1 LGHNA, CDR2 YNFKEQ. The V gene lost 5 bases and the J gene lost 0 bases, with 17 bases spanning the gap. The CDR3 nucleotides read TGTGCCAGCAGCAGAGGTACAGGGACGAGCTCCTATAATTCACCCCTCCACTTT. Translating gives CASSRGTGTSSYNSPLHF.

The chain employs TRBV6-2 or TRBV6-3 and TRBJ1-2; D is undetermined. Germline CDR1 is MNHEY and CDR2 is SVGEGT. V was trimmed by 0 bases and J by 4 bases, leaving 12 bases between them. This CDR3 has 15 residues. The CDR3 DNA reads as TGTGCCAGCAGTTACTCGGTCTTTAGAACCTATGGCTACACCTTC. Translation: CASSYSVFRTYGYTF.

The chain recombines TRBV4-1 with TRBJ2-7, with a tentative D call TRBD1 (5 bases). V was pared by 4 bases and J by 3 bases, with 7 bases between. The CDR3 totals 12 residues. Germline V CDR1 and CDR2: MGHRA, YSYEKL. Written as DNA, the CDR3 is TGCGCCAGCAGCCTCACAGGCTACGAGCAGTACTTC. Amino acids: CASSLTGYEQYF.

The V gene is TRBV7-2, the J gene TRBJ1-2, with 7 bases identical to TRBD1. Trimming removed 10 bases from V and 5 bases from J; junction bases left unmatched: 22. The CDR3 has 17 residues. The germline V gene encodes CDR1 SGHTA and CDR2 FQGNSA. CDR3 amino acids: CATSPFHRDSLTYGYTF. In nucleotides, the CDR3 is TGTGCCACCTCACCCTTCCACCGGGACAGCCTGACTTATGGCTACACCTTC.

The chain is built from TRBV13 and TRBJ2-7; possible D gene TRBD1, 6 bases. Germline loops: CDR1 PRHDT, CDR2 FYEKMQ (reference sequence). CDR3 length: 12 amino acids. V shed 5 bases and J shed 5 bases, with 10 bases lying between them. CDR3 amino acids: CASSARGHEQYF. CDR3 coding DNA: TGTGCCAGCAGCGCCAGGGGTCACGAGCAGTACTTC. The whole variable domain, remainder taken from reference TRBV13 and TRBJ2-7, is AAGVIQSPRHLIKEKRETATLKCYPIPRHDTVYWYQQGPGQDPQFLISFYEKMQSDKGSIPDRFSAQQFSDYHSELNMSSLELGDSALYFCASSARGHEQYFGPGTRLTVT.

This clone was detected once. The rearrangement links TRBV5-1 to TRBJ2-2; a weak D match, TRBD1 (5 bases). The germline gives CDR1 SGHRS, CDR2 YFSETQ. The V gene lost 1 base and the J gene lost 1 base, with 5 bases spanning the gap. The CDR3 covers 14 residues. The CDR3 region is CASSLQGNTGELFF. In nucleotides, the CDR3 is TGCGCCAGCAGCTTGCAGGGGAACACCGGGGAGCTGTTTTTT.

CDR3 sequence: CASSEWEGSSYNEQFF. The DNA of the CDR3 is TGTGCCAGCAGTGAATGGGAGGGGAGCTCCTACAATGAGCAGTTCTTC. The chain combines TRBV2 with TRBJ2-1; 7 nucleotides line up with TRBD2. Losses at the gene ends were 2 bases for V and 0 bases for J; bases not matched to a gene: 4. Per the germline V gene, CDR1 is SNHLY and CDR2 is FYNNEI. This CDR3 is 16 amino acids long.

The rearrangement uses TRBV6-4 and TRBJ1-1; D remains unclear. V gave up 2 bases and J gave up 5 bases, with 9 bases separating them. The CDR3 sequence is 13 residues long. Per germline, CDR1 MRHNA and CDR2 SNTAGT. This CDR3 is CASSDQAGTEAFF. The CDR3 DNA reads as TGTGCCAGCAGTGACCAGGCTGGTACTGAAGCTTTCTTT.

The rearrangement joins TRBV25-1 to TRBJ2-1; 7 bases align to TRBD2. CDR3 length: 16 residues. Germline V gives CDR1 MGHDK, CDR2 SYGVNS. With V trimmed by 3 bases and J by 4 bases, 9 bases remained unmatched. The CDR3 DNA sequence: TGTGCCAGCAGTGAGTTATTAGGGGACTATTACAATGAGCAGTTCTTC. This codes for CASSELLGDYYNEQFF. Full variable domain (remainder filled in from reference TRBV25-1 and TRBJ2-1): EADIYQTPRYLVIGTGKKITLECSQTMGHDKMYWYQQDPGMELHLIHYSYGVNSTEKGDLSSESTVSRIRTEHFPLTLESARPSHTSQYLCASSELLGDYYNEQFFGPGTRLTVL.

This chain uses TRBV10-3 with TRBJ1-1; 8 bases line up with TRBD1. V was clipped by 5 bases and J by 1 base; unmatched bases: 3. CDR1 is ENHRY and CDR2 is SYGVKD in the germline V gene. The length of the CDR3 is 14 residues. The CDR3, as DNA: TGTGCCATCAGTTACAGGGGGACGAACACTGAAGCTTTCTTT. The encoded protein is CAISYRGTNTEAFF.

There are a few counts of this clone. The chain has TRBV5-1 and TRBJ1-1; D might be TRBD1 (5 bases). Germline V gene sequence: CDR1 SGHRS, CDR2 YFSETQ. The CDR3 is 14 amino acids. Deletions cut 5 bases from V and 1 base from J, with 12 bases between. Here the CDR3 DNA reads TGCGCCAGCAGTTCTGACAGAGCGAACACTGAAGCTTTCTTT. Encoded protein: CASSSDRANTEAFF.

The chain recombines TRBV18 with TRBJ2-1, with 9 bases matching TRBD2. This CDR3 spans 14 amino acids. The junction had 4 bases not matched to a gene; V was cut back by 4 bases and J by 6 bases. Germline CDR1 is KGHSH and CDR2 is LQKENI. The CDR3 bases are TGTGCCAGCTCACTCCCGACTAGCGGCAATGAGCAGTTCTTC. This sequence encodes CASSLPTSGNEQFF.

This chain joins TRBV4-3 and TRBJ2-5; 8 bases map to TRBD2. V trimming: 0 bases; J trimming: 5 bases; junction bases outside the gene matches: 8. Per germline, CDR1 LGHNA and CDR2 YSLEER. The CDR3 sequence is 16 residues long. In DNA form, the CDR3 reads TGCGCCAGCAGCCAAGATTTCGGGAGGGCCTGGGAGACCCAGTACTTC. Translation gives CASSQDFGRAWETQYF.

The rearrangement joins TRBV10-3 to TRBJ1-2, with 7 bases identical to TRBD1. V shed 6 bases and J 8 bases; nucleotides not matched to a gene: 6. Germline-derived CDR1 and CDR2 are ENHRY and SYGVKD. The CDR3 spans 12 residues. CDR3 loop: CAIRDSQGGYTF. DNA for the CDR3: TGTGCCATCAGGGACTCACAGGGGGGCTACACCTTC.

This clone was observed a few times. The CDR3 DNA reads TGTGCCAGCAACAGGGGGCCCGCCAAAAACATTCAGTACTTC. Translating gives CASNRGPAKNIQYF. The chain couples TRBV28 to TRBJ2-4; 9 bases are shared with TRBD1. Germline trimming cut 7 bases from V and 1 base from J; bases unmatched to any gene: 2. Germline V gene lookup returns CDR1 MDHEN and CDR2 SYDVKM. The CDR3 totals 14 residues.

The chain employs TRBV2 and TRBJ2-7; D remains ambiguous. V dropped 2 bases and J dropped 3 bases, with 8 bases sitting between them. Germline loops: CDR1 SNHLY, CDR2 FYNNEI. The CDR3 runs 13 residues. The chain's CDR3 is CASSEISRYEQYF. As DNA, the CDR3 is TGTGCCAGCAGTGAAATTAGCCGCTACGAGCAGTACTTC.